This record covers a single TCR beta chain. Per germline, CDR1 SGHRS and CDR2 YFSETQ. V was trimmed by 0 bases and J by 5 bases, leaving 7 bases between them. This CDR3 contains 13 residues. These data come from a study of blood T cell repertoires in COVID-19. As for the study in general: Researchers got acute and convalescent COVID-19 samples from the United States, Italy and Spain. T cells, B-cell-depleted T cells, or PBMCs provided the cDNA or gDNA that served as material.

Under the authors' procedure: Counts of nucleated cells, estimated from reference gene primer amplification, were obtained. Here immunoSEQ multiplex PCR was the method, and the copy in TCRdb shows in-frame clones only, minus some. V, J and clone size reflect that table, while D and trimming were determined from the DNA. The sample consists of 45,000 or so clones, approximately 90% of them appearing once. V usage is TRBV5-1 and J usage is TRBJ2-3; D gene uncertain. The source of this sequence is an elderly man with acute or convalescent COVID-19. Sequenced sample: peripheral blood. The CDR3 DNA reads TGCGCCAGCAGCTTGGCCACCGGAGATACGCAGTATTTT. It translates to CASSLATGDTQYF. The complete variable domain, with remaining parts taken from reference TRBV5-1 and TRBJ2-3, reads KAGVTQTPRYLIKTRGQQVTLSCSPISGHRSVSWYQQTPGQGLQFLFEYFSETQRNKGNFPGRFSGRQFSNSRSEMNVSTLELGDSALYLCASSLATGDTQYFGPGTRLTVL.